The entry below gives a single T cell receptor (beta chain) sequence along with its context. Antigen unknown. The data were obtained in a study of cytomegalovirus exposure and HLA in healthy donors. Broader study findings: In a later analysis, CMV-associated beta chains were mostly HLA-associated, it appeared.

The V and J ends lost 8 bases and 0 bases, in that order; junction bases with no gene match: 7. CDR1 and CDR2 (germline): MNHEY, SMNVEV (reference sequence). This CDR3 has 17 residues. The PCR contained 60 Vbeta and 13 Jbeta primers. Here immunoSEQ multiplex PCR was the method, and the copy in TCRdb shows in-frame clones only, minus some. Of about 150,000 clones in the sample, approximately 80% were seen once. This rearrangement joins TRBV27 to TRBJ2-1; 13 nucleotides align to TRBD2. The origin of this receptor is a boy aged 2-15 years in good health and CMV-seronegative. Sequences were obtained from PBMCs. The CDR3 reads CASRGTSGASSYNEQFF. The CDR3 DNA reads as TGTGCCAGCCGCGGGACTAGCGGGGCGAGCTCCTACAATGAGCAGTTCTTC.